The 9 T cell receptor beta chains below all came from one sample that was sequenced in a study of blood T cell repertoires in COVID-19. Sequenced by immunoSEQ multiplex PCR; TCRdb stores in-frame clones only, minus some. This sample carries 380,000 or so clones, about four fifths of them seen once, and the ten largest clones take more than 1%. The sequenced material came from peripheral blood. These receptors were collected from a human donor with acute or convalescent COVID-19. The donor label of this sample is uncertain.

In its sample, this clone was seen many times. This chain uses TRBV9 with TRBJ2-6, with 8 bases lining up with TRBD1. This CDR3 comprises 17 residues. Losses at the gene ends were 3 bases for V and 0 bases for J; bases not matched to a gene: 5. Germline CDR1 reads SGDLS; CDR2 reads YYNGEE. CDR3 nucleotides: TGTGCCAGCAGCGAAAGGGACAGGTTCTCTGGGGCCAACGTCCTGACTTTC. Amino acid sequence: CASSERDRFSGANVLTF.

The chain links TRBV19 to TRBJ2-1, with D unresolved. Germline V CDR1 and CDR2: LNHDA, SQIVND (reference sequence). Trimming cost V 3 bases and J 7 bases, with 10 bases left between them. The CDR3 has 13 residues. CDR3 residues: CASSIYSQNEQFF. The CDR3 nucleotides are TGTGCCAGTAGTATTTACAGCCAGAATGAGCAGTTCTTC.

The genes are TRBV2 and TRBJ2-5, with TRBD2 matching 11 bases. V dropped 4 bases and J dropped 7; count of bases not matched to a gene: 8. Germline V gene lookup returns CDR1 SNHLY and CDR2 FYNNEI. The CDR3 runs to 15 residues. The DNA of the CDR3 is TGTGCCAGCAGTGCAGGGACTAGCGGCTCTGGGACCCAGTACTTC. It is translated as CASSAGTSGSGTQYF. The whole variable domain, filled in from reference TRBV2 and TRBJ2-5, reads EPEVTQTPSHQVTQMGQEVILRCVPISNHLYFYWYRQILGQKVEFLVSFYNNEISEKSEIFDDQFSVERPDGSNFTLKIRSTKLEDSAMYFCASSAGTSGSGTQYFGPGTRLLVL.

This clone was observed a handful of times. The genes are TRBV6-6 and TRBJ2-7, with 10 nucleotides matching TRBD1. Trimming cost V 5 bases and J 6 bases; bases outside gene matches: 10. Germline V gives CDR1 MNHNY, CDR2 SVGAGI (reference sequence). CDR3 length: 15 amino acids. CDR3 protein: CASSLRDRGRGEQYF. DNA of the CDR3: TGTGCCAGCAGTCTCCGGGACAGGGGAAGGGGCGAGCAGTACTTC.

Here the CDR3 reads CASSSSTGSLGETQYF. CDR3 nucleotide sequence: TGCGCCAGCAGTTCATCAACAGGGTCTCTAGGGGAGACCCAGTACTTC. The chain couples TRBV10-1 to TRBJ2-5, with D perhaps matching TRBD1 (6 bases). CDR1 is WNHNN, CDR2 SYGVQD, per germline (reference sequence). V shed 5 bases and J shed 5 bases, with 21 bases lying between them. This CDR3 comprises 16 residues.

The V gene is TRBV6-4, the J gene TRBJ2-3; D remains ambiguous. The V gene lost 1 base and the J gene lost 1 base, with 6 bases spanning the gap. There are 14 residues in the CDR3. Germline CDR1 MRHNA, CDR2 SNTAGT. The CDR3 loop reads CASSDYAGTDTQYF. The CDR3 DNA follows: TGTGCCAGCAGTGACTATGCAGGCACAGATACGCAGTATTTT.

V usage is TRBV7-9 and J usage is TRBJ2-1, with 10 bases fitting TRBD2. The germline CDR1 and CDR2 sequences are SEHNR and FQNEAQ (reference sequence). The junction had 13 bases not matched to a gene; V was cut back by 0 bases and J by 5 bases. CDR3 length: 19 residues. The CDR3 loop is CASSLAPHQLAGRDNEQFF. CDR3 DNA sequence: TGTGCCAGCAGCTTAGCGCCACACCAACTAGCGGGACGCGACAATGAGCAGTTCTTC.

This chain uses TRBV7-8 with TRBJ2-7; TRBD2 aligns across 7 bases. The V and J ends lost 3 bases and 3 bases, in that order; junction bases with no gene match: 8. This CDR3 region has 15 residues. Germline CDR1 SGHVS, CDR2 FQNEAQ. CDR3 DNA sequence: TGTGCCAGCAGCTTTAGGGCTAGCGGAAACTACGAGCAGTACTTC. Its translation is CASSFRASGNYEQYF.

The V and J genes are TRBV2 and TRBJ2-7, with 8 bases identical to TRBD1. The CDR3 totals 15 residues. Germline V gives CDR1 SNHLY, CDR2 FYNNEI. The J segment lost 2 bases and the V segment lost 4 bases, leaving 7 bases of the junction unmatched. Written as DNA, the CDR3 is TGTGCCAGCAGTGCGCCGGGACAGGCTACCTACGAGCAGTACTTC. This codes for CASSAPGQATYEQYF.